A selection of T cell receptor beta chains follows, all from one sample in a study of blood T cell repertoires in COVID-19. Profiled with immunoSEQ multiplex PCR; TCRdb holds only in-frame clones, not every one. The table lists about 380,000 clones, more than 75% of them singletons. Sequences were obtained from PBMCs or T cells enriched from blood (not recorded which). These receptors came from a young woman who had recovered from COVID-19. CDR3s include the opening cysteine and the closing phenylalanine or tryptophan. The D gene is left open where the match is weak.

V	J	D	DNA	CDR3
TRBV19	TRBJ1-1	TRBD1	TGTGCCAGTAGTTGGGACAGGGCGGTTGGGGACACTGAAGCTTTCTTT	CASSWDRAVGDTEAFF
TRBV27	TRBJ1-2	.	TGTGCCAGCAAACCCTACAGTCCAGGGCCGTCTGGCTACACCTTC	CASKPYSPGPSGYTF
TRBV7-8	TRBJ2-7	.	TGTGCCAGCAGCTTAGGACAGGAATCCTACGAGCAGTACTTC	CASSLGQESYEQYF
TRBV11-2	TRBJ1-4	TRBD1	TGTGCCAGCAGCCCCACAAGGACAGGGCGACTGTTTTTT	CASSPTRTGRLFF
TRBV7-9	TRBJ2-5	.	TGTGCCAGCAGCTTGGGGGCGCGGGAGACCCAGTACTTC	CASSLGARETQYF
TRBV28	TRBJ2-3	TRBD1	TGTGCCAGCAGTTTGCATGGGACAGGGGTACGGACAGATACGCAGTATTTT	CASSLHGTGVRTDTQYF
TRBV6-5	TRBJ2-3	.	TGTGCCAGCAGTTACGAGACAGCTAGCACAGATACGCAGTATTTT	CASSYETASTDTQYF
TRBV2	TRBJ1-4	TRBD1	TGTGCCAGCAGTGAGGGGACAGGGGGCGAAAAACTGTTTTTT	CASSEGTGGEKLFF
TRBV5-4	TRBJ1-6	.	TGTGCCAGCAGCTTGGCCGGGGGTTCACCCCTCCACTTT	CASSLAGGSPLHF
TRBV9	TRBJ2-1	TRBD1	TGTGCCAGCAGCCAACTAGGGGGACAGGGGTCCTACAATGAGCAGTTCTTC	CASSQLGGQGSYNEQFF
TRBV5-1	TRBJ1-1	.	TGCGCCAGCAGCCCGGATGGGGGCTACACTGAAGCTTTCTTT	CASSPDGGYTEAFF